These 10 T cell receptor beta chains share one sample of origin, sequenced in a study of blood T cell repertoires in COVID-19. Clones were read by immunoSEQ multiplex PCR, and TCRdb kept only the in-frame ones, dropping some. Of about 240,000 clones detected, approximately 88% appear once; the ten largest clones hold approximately 2.4%. Material for sequencing was PBMCs or T cells enriched from blood (not recorded which). The receptors were gathered from a woman in her thirties with acute COVID-19.

The chain employs TRBV27 and TRBJ1-1; D is ambiguous. There are 15 residues in the CDR3. Trimming took 2 bases from V and 1 from J, leaving 11 bases between them. CDR1 is MNHEY, CDR2 SMNVEV, per germline (reference sequence). CDR3 protein: CASSLAGWGNTEAFF. DNA for the CDR3: TGTGCCAGCAGTTTAGCGGGGTGGGGGAACACTGAAGCTTTCTTT.

The chain joins TRBV3-1 (or the pseudogene TRBV3-2) to TRBJ2-7, with 7 bases matching TRBD2. Germline V CDR1 and CDR2: LGHDT, YNNKEL (reference sequence). The CDR3 consists of 15 residues. With V trimmed by 0 bases and J by 3 bases, 5 bases remained unmatched. The CDR3 DNA reads TGTGCCAGCAGCCAAGATGGTCGGGGGGTCTACGAGCAGTACTTC. It is translated as CASSQDGRGVYEQYF.

In this sample, this clone turned up once. The rearrangement joins TRBV5-5 to TRBJ1-6, with 7 bases fitting TRBD1. J lost 1 base, V lost 3 bases, and 10 bases had no gene match. The CDR3 runs to 18 residues. Germline V lookup: CDR1 SGHKS, CDR2 YYEKEE (reference sequence). CDR3 sequence: CASSSQTGVLSYNSPLHF. CDR3 coding DNA: TGTGCCAGCAGCTCGCAAACAGGGGTACTTTCCTATAATTCACCCCTCCACTTT.

The J gene is TRBJ1-2, the V gene TRBV5-1; 11 positions agree with TRBD1. The germline V gene has CDR1 SGHRS and CDR2 YFSETQ. This CDR3 is 15 amino acids long. The V gene end was trimmed by 4 bases and the J gene end by 5 bases; junction bases not matched to a gene: 7. In nucleotides, the CDR3 is TGCGCCAGCAGCGGGGGGACAGGGGGTCCTTATGGCTACACCTTC. This translates into CASSGGTGGPYGYTF.

This clone was found a few times. V is TRBV12-3 or TRBV12-4 and J is TRBJ1-2; TRBD1 matches 8 bases. CDR3 length equals 11 residues. V was clipped by 3 bases and J by 13 bases; unmatched bases: 4. The CDR3 spells CASSFRGRITF. The CDR3 coding sequence is TGTGCCAGCAGTTTCAGGGGGCGGATCACCTTC.

The CDR3 nucleotides are TGTGCCAGCAGCGAGACAGGGGGCAATGGCTACACCTTC. This translates into CASSETGGNGYTF. This chain uses TRBV7-9 with TRBJ1-2; 10 bases match TRBD1. Germline V gene sequence: CDR1 SEHNR, CDR2 FQNEAQ (reference sequence). The CDR3 is made up of 13 amino acids. V lost 5 bases and J lost 6; bases outside the gene matches: 3.

This chain joins TRBV7-9 and TRBJ1-3; the D gene is possibly TRBD1 (6 bases). Trimming removed 6 bases from V and 2 bases from J, with 14 bases in between. Germline assignment: CDR1 SEHNR and CDR2 FQNEAQ (reference sequence). The CDR3 spans 15 residues. In DNA, the CDR3 is TGTGCCAGCAGGGCTCCGGGACACACTGGAAACACCATATATTTT. It codes for CASRAPGHTGNTIYF.

The J gene is TRBJ2-2, the V gene TRBV19; D possibly corresponds to TRBD1 (6 bases). CDR1 and CDR2 (germline): LNHDA, SQIVND (reference sequence). CDR3 length: 23 amino acids. Trimming removed 7 bases from V and 0 bases from J, with 36 bases in between. The CDR3 coding sequence is TGTGCCAGTACCGGTTTGGGCCGGCGGTGGCAGCCCCAACAGGGAGCGAACACCGGGGAGCTGTTTTTT. Its protein is CASTGLGRRWQPQQGANTGELFF.

The gene calls are TRBV19 and TRBJ1-1; unclear D gene. In germline, CDR1 is LNHDA, CDR2 SQIVND (reference sequence). CDR3 length: 12 residues. V was shortened by 3 bases and J by 5 bases, with 7 bases between the two germline ends. The CDR3 protein is CASSIFPTEAFF. The CDR3 bases are TGTGCCAGTAGTATTTTCCCTACTGAAGCTTTCTTT.

The chain combines TRBV6-5 with TRBJ1-1; unclear D gene. The CDR3 runs 15 residues. With 0 bases removed from V and 0 bases from J, the gap between germline ends came to 8 bases. CDR1 MNHEY and CDR2 SVGAGI come from the germline V gene. The CDR3 spells CASSYSAGVNTEAFF. The CDR3 DNA is TGTGCCAGCAGTTACTCCGCGGGTGTGAACACTGAAGCTTTCTTT.